These 29 T cell receptor beta chains share one sample of origin, sequenced in a study of blood T cell repertoires in COVID-19. The method was immunoSEQ multiplex PCR; TCRdb's version includes in-frame clones alone and lacks a portion of them. The sample contains about 130,000 clones, around 79% of which appear only once. The specimen was peripheral blood. The source is an older woman with COVID-19, enrolled during active disease.

The chain recombines TRBV19 with TRBJ1-5, with 12 bases aligning to TRBD1. The CDR3 has 16 residues. J lost 4 bases, V lost 7 bases, and 8 bases had no gene match. Germline V gene sequence: CDR1 LNHDA, CDR2 SQIVND (reference sequence). This chain's CDR3 is CASKPGTGGGNQPQHF. CDR3 sequence (DNA): TGTGCCAGTAAGCCCGGGACAGGGGGCGGAAATCAGCCCCAGCATTTT.

V is TRBV5-8 and J is TRBJ2-7, with D maybe TRBD1 (6 bases). This CDR3 comprises 16 residues. The V end lost 4 bases, the J end lost 5 bases, and 22 bases lay between the germline ends. The germline gives CDR1 SGHTS, CDR2 YDEGEE. CDR3 sequence: CASSRLTGSWSDEQYF. DNA for the CDR3: TGTGCCAGCAGCCGCTTAACAGGGAGTTGGAGCGACGAGCAGTACTTC.

CDR3 nucleotides: TGCAGCGTCGCCGGGGGTCTGAACACTGAAGCTTTCTTT. Encoded protein: CSVAGGLNTEAFF. The chain is built from TRBV29-1 and TRBJ1-1; tentative D call: TRBD1 (5 bases). CDR3 size: 13 residues. From germline, CDR1 is SQVTM and CDR2 ANQGSEA. The V gene lost 6 bases and the J gene lost 0 bases, with 11 bases spanning the gap. Together with reference TRBV29-1 and TRBJ1-1, the CDR3 gives the full variable domain: SAVISQKPSRDICQRGTSLTIQCQVDSQVTMMFWYRQQPGQSLTLIATANQGSEATYESGFVIDKFPISRPNLTFSTLTVSNMSPEDSSIYLCSVAGGLNTEAFFGQGTRLTVV.

This chain uses TRBV27 with TRBJ1-1; 7 bases map to TRBD1. V shed 5 bases, J shed 2 bases, and the junction held 5 bases outside the gene matches. This CDR3 contains 14 residues. Germline V gives CDR1 MNHEY, CDR2 SMNVEV (reference sequence). The CDR3 coding sequence is TGTGCCAGCAGTAGGGGGCAGTTCAACACTGAAGCTTTCTTT. Its protein is CASSRGQFNTEAFF.

The genes are TRBV24-1 and TRBJ2-5; 10 positions match TRBD1. The CDR3 totals 13 residues. Per germline, CDR1 KGHDR and CDR2 SFDVKD. Unmatched junction bases numbered 6, after V lost 9 bases and J lost 6 bases. DNA of the CDR3: TGTGCCACCGGGACAGGGGAGACGAAGACCCAGTACTTC. This codes for CATGTGETKTQYF.

V usage is TRBV5-5 and J usage is TRBJ2-3; D possibly corresponds to TRBD1 (6 bases). The CDR3 is 14 amino acids. The V end was cut by 4 bases, the J end by 2 bases, with 11 bases between. Germline V gene lookup returns CDR1 SGHKS and CDR2 YYEKEE (reference sequence). This chain's CDR3 is CASSPDSTTDTQYF. The CDR3 DNA sequence: TGTGCCAGCAGCCCGGACAGTACCACAGATACGCAGTATTTT.

The chain links TRBV24-1 to TRBJ1-5; D is undetermined. The CDR3 contains 12 residues. Between the trimmed V and J ends, which lost 3 bases and 7 bases, there was a span of 6 bases. CDR1 KGHDR and CDR2 SFDVKD come from the germline V gene. The CDR3 DNA sequence: TGTGCCACCAGTGATAGAGGCCAGCCCCAGCATTTT. Translation gives CATSDRGQPQHF.

This clone came up a few times. The V and J genes are TRBV9 and TRBJ1-2; 7 positions match TRBD1. CDR3 length equals 15 residues. V gave up 3 bases and J gave up 2 bases; unmatched junction bases: 7. From germline, CDR1 is SGDLS and CDR2 YYNGEE. The CDR3 DNA is TGTGCCAGCAGCGCCAGGGACAGTTGGAACTATGGCTACACCTTC. Protein sequence: CASSARDSWNYGYTF.

CDR3 bases: TGTGCCAGCAGCCCCCCCGGGTACAATGAGCAGTTCTTC. The encoded protein is CASSPPGYNEQFF. This chain connects TRBV5-4 to TRBJ2-1; D remains unclear. The germline gives CDR1 SGHNT, CDR2 YYREEE (reference sequence). The CDR3 covers 13 residues. Trimming left V 4 bases short and J 4 bases short, with 9 bases between.

This chain links TRBV6-1 with TRBJ1-5; maybe TRBD1 (6 bases). The germline CDR1 and CDR2 sequences are MNHNS and SASEGT. Trimming stripped 4 bases from V and 1 base from J, with 14 bases between. The CDR3 extends over 16 amino acids. As DNA, the CDR3 is TGTGCCAGCAGTGGCGACGGACAGCAGAGCAATCAGCCCCAGCATTTT. Translated: CASSGDGQQSNQPQHF.

This clone was seen only once. CDR3 residues: CASSWGLAGVDEQFF. CDR3 sequence (DNA): TGTGCCAGCAGTTGGGGACTAGCGGGGGTGGATGAGCAGTTCTTC. The rearrangement links TRBV6-5 to TRBJ2-1, with TRBD2 identical over 14 bases. Germline-derived CDR1 and CDR2 are MNHEY and SVGAGI. Trimming at V came to 4 bases and at J to 8 bases, leaving 4 bases not matched to a gene. CDR3 length: 15 amino acids.

V and J are TRBV12-3 or TRBV12-4 and TRBJ1-5, with TRBD1 as a possible D gene (6 bases). Trimming cost V 5 bases and J 7 bases, with 12 bases left between them. The CDR3 contains 13 residues. This chain's CDR3 is CASSPVGAQPQHF. Here the CDR3 DNA reads TGTGCCAGCAGTCCGGTGGGGGCCCAGCCCCAGCATTTT.

The genes are TRBV3-1 (or the pseudogene TRBV3-2) and TRBJ2-5; TRBD1 aligns across 7 bases. The CDR3 extends over 18 amino acids. After removal of 0 bases from V and 9 bases from J, the junction contained 19 bases not matched to a gene. Per the germline V gene, CDR1 is LGHDT and CDR2 is YNNKEL (reference sequence). CDR3 DNA: TGTGCCAGCAGCCAAGATCTATCGGCCCGACAGGGCACAGGGGCCCAGTACTTC. It specifies CASSQDLSARQGTGAQYF.

J is TRBJ2-5 and V is TRBV18, with D maybe TRBD1 (7 bases). Germline CDR1 KGHSH, CDR2 LQKENI. The V end was cut by 6 bases, the J end by 3 bases, with 14 bases between. This CDR3 comprises 14 residues. CDR3 nucleotides: TGTGCCAGCTCGCGGGACAGTCTTGAAGAGACCCAGTACTTC. Protein product: CASSRDSLEETQYF.

The genes are TRBV7-8 and TRBJ1-1, with 9 positions matching TRBD1. Trimming at V came to 6 bases and at J to 2 bases, leaving 13 bases not matched to a gene. The germline V gene has CDR1 SGHVS and CDR2 FQNEAQ. CDR3 length equals 17 residues. In nucleotides, the CDR3 is TGTGCCAGCAGTCCTCGGGTACAGGGGGCGAGTAACACTGAAGCTTTCTTT. This sequence encodes CASSPRVQGASNTEAFF.

This clone is a singleton in its sample. The gene calls are TRBV5-5 and TRBJ1-5; 7 bases map to TRBD1. This CDR3 comprises 15 residues. Germline trimming cut 3 bases from V and 1 base from J; bases unmatched to any gene: 4. The germline V gene has CDR1 SGHKS and CDR2 YYEKEE (reference sequence). The CDR3 nucleotides are TGTGCCAGCAGCTGGGACAGACTAAGCAATCAGCCCCAGCATTTT. Residues: CASSWDRLSNQPQHF.

The gene calls are TRBV18 and TRBJ2-1, with D perhaps TRBD1 (9 bases). This CDR3 has 18 residues. The germline V gene encodes CDR1 KGHSH and CDR2 LQKENI. Trimming cost V 3 bases and J 3 bases, with 21 bases left between them. DNA of the CDR3: TGTGCCAGCTCACCCATCGGGGGGGACAGGGCCAACTACAATGAGCAGTTCTTC. It translates to CASSPIGGDRANYNEQFF. The full variable domain, its missing parts supplied by reference TRBV18 and TRBJ2-1, is NAGVMQNPRHLVRRRGQEARLRCSPMKGHSHVYWYRQLPEEGLKFMVYLQKENIIDESGMPKERFSAEFPKEGPSILRIQQVVRGDSAAYFCASSPIGGDRANYNEQFFGPGTRLTVL.

This chain uses TRBV29-1 with TRBJ2-2; D is perhaps TRBD1 (6 bases). With 6 bases removed from V and 3 bases from J, the gap between germline ends came to 17 bases. CDR3 length: 15 residues. The germline V gene has CDR1 SQVTM and CDR2 ANQGSEA. The CDR3 sequence is CSVRTASLDTGELFF. The CDR3 nucleotides read TGCAGCGTCCGGACAGCGAGCTTGGACACCGGGGAGCTGTTTTTT.

The rearrangement uses TRBV29-1 and TRBJ2-1; D call uncertain. Trimming took 5 bases from V and 4 from J, leaving 18 bases between them. Germline CDR1 SQVTM, CDR2 ANQGSEA. The CDR3 extends over 15 amino acids. The chain's CDR3 is CSVLRALTTYNEQFF. The CDR3 DNA reads TGCAGCGTTCTCCGAGCCCTGACAACATACAATGAGCAGTTCTTC.

The chain couples TRBV11-3 to TRBJ1-5; TRBD1 is a possible D gene (5 bases). The germline V and J ends were trimmed by 5 bases and 4 bases, with 15 bases remaining between them. Germline V gene sequence: CDR1 SGHNT, CDR2 YENEEA. The CDR3 has 15 amino acids. The CDR3, as DNA: TGTGCCAGCAGCCCTCCGGCAGGGTGGAATCAGCCCCAGCATTTT. Encoded protein: CASSPPAGWNQPQHF. Using reference TRBV11-3 and TRBJ1-5 for the parts outside the CDR3, the full variable domain is EAGVVQSPRYKIIEKKQPVAFWCNPISGHNTLYWYLQNLGQGPELLIRYENEEAVDDSQLPKDRFSAERLKGVDSTLKIQPAELGDSAVYLCASSPPAGWNQPQHFGDGTRLSIL.

This clone was found once. The chain uses TRBV5-1 and TRBJ1-1; D is ambiguous. Trimming left V 4 bases short and J 1 base short, with 11 bases between. The CDR3 has 14 amino acids. Germline CDR1 SGHRS, CDR2 YFSETQ. CDR3 DNA: TGCGCCAGCAGCACCCAAGCCGGGAACACTGAAGCTTTCTTT. It translates to CASSTQAGNTEAFF.

This sequence joins TRBV6-1 and TRBJ2-7; possible D gene TRBD1, 6 bases. The CDR3 totals 16 residues. In germline, CDR1 is MNHNS, CDR2 SASEGT. The V end was cut by 3 bases, the J end by 0 bases, with 15 bases between. The chain's CDR3 is CASSDPGRGASYEQYF. CDR3 bases: TGTGCCAGCAGTGATCCTGGCAGGGGCGCCTCCTACGAGCAGTACTTC.

CDR3 sequence reads: CASSLTVNTEAFF. The CDR3 DNA sequence: TGTGCCAGCAGCCTCACGGTGAACACTGAAGCTTTCTTT. The chain uses TRBV12-3 or TRBV12-4 and TRBJ1-1; D not certain. Trimming shortened V by 6 bases and J by 0 bases, and 8 bases separated the two germline ends. The CDR3 has 13 residues.

The rearrangement joins TRBV5-5 to TRBJ2-3; the D gene is possibly TRBD2 (6 bases). This CDR3 region has 14 residues. Trimming took off 2 bases at V and 4 bases at J, with 11 bases between the two ends. Per the germline V gene, CDR1 is SGHKS and CDR2 is YYEKEE (reference sequence). The CDR3 protein is CASSFGAGPDTQYF. CDR3 bases: TGTGCCAGCAGCTTTGGGGCGGGACCAGATACGCAGTATTTT.

The chain uses TRBV18 and TRBJ2-7; D not resolved. CDR3 size: 12 residues. Germline lookup yields CDR1 KGHSH and CDR2 LQKENI. V shed 11 bases and J shed 2 bases, with 13 bases lying between them. This chain's CDR3 is CAGGSHPYEQYF. The DNA for the CDR3 is TGTGCCGGCGGCTCCCACCCCTACGAGCAGTACTTC.

The table lists this clone with a count of one. This chain connects TRBV10-3 to TRBJ1-2; D is possibly TRBD1 (5 bases). This CDR3 region has 13 residues. V was cut by 6 bases and J by 0 bases, with 8 bases left in between. Looked up from germline, CDR1 is ENHRY and CDR2 is SYGVKD. The CDR3 here is CAIRTESNYGYTF. CDR3 sequence (DNA): TGTGCCATCAGGACAGAATCTAACTATGGCTACACCTTC.

The V and J genes are TRBV3-1 (or the pseudogene TRBV3-2) and TRBJ2-3, with TRBD2 matching 10 bases. J lost 14 bases, V lost 1 base, and 6 bases had no gene match. CDR1 and CDR2 (germline): LGHDT, YNNKEL (reference sequence). CDR3 length: 13 amino acids. CDR3 region: CASSQGSGGARYF. DNA for the CDR3: TGTGCCAGCAGCCAAGGCAGCGGGGGGGCGAGGTATTTT.

V and J are TRBV4-3 and TRBJ1-4; no definite D call. The V gene lost 0 bases and the J gene lost 4 bases, with 9 bases spanning the gap. This CDR3 contains 15 residues. Germline V lookup: CDR1 LGHNA, CDR2 YSLEER. Written as DNA, the CDR3 is TGCGCCAGCAGCCAAGATCTAGACGGTAATGAAAAACTGTTTTTT. It codes for CASSQDLDGNEKLFF.

This clone was seen once. This sequence joins TRBV7-6 and TRBJ2-7; 8 positions match TRBD1. The germline V gene encodes CDR1 SGHVS and CDR2 FNYEAQ. The junction had 2 bases not matched to a gene; V was cut back by 1 base and J by 0 bases. The CDR3 has 15 amino acids. CDR3 region: CASSLEGQASYEQYF. CDR3 bases: TGTGCCAGCAGCTTAGAGGGACAGGCCTCCTACGAGCAGTACTTC.